Listed below are T cell receptor beta chains from one sample, sequenced in a study of cytomegalovirus exposure and HLA in healthy donors. Assay used: immunoSEQ multiplex PCR; TCRdb lists only in-frame clones, some missing. The table records 150,000 to 200,000 clones, just under 90% of them present only once. Sequencing was carried out using PBMCs. Receptors originate from a woman aged 18-29 years in good health and CMV-seropositive. The CDR3 runs from the conserved cysteine through the conserved F or W. Fields, in order: V gene, D gene, J gene, CDR3 length, clone size, CDR3 DNA, CDR3 protein. D genes are given only for firm matches. The size of a clone is reported for some rows only, either as once, few or many, or as a class for expanded clones.

v_gene: TRBV11-3
d_gene: TRBD2
j_gene: TRBJ2-5
len: 17
abundance: once
CDR3nt: TGTGCCAGCAGCTTAGTGGTGGCTAGCGGACTCCAAGAGACCCAGTACTTC
CDR3aa: CASSLVVASGLQETQYF

v_gene: TRBV20-1
d_gene: .
j_gene: TRBJ2-5
len: 11
abundance: .
CDR3nt: TGCAGTGCCGGAGGTGAAGAGACCCAGTACTTC
CDR3aa: CSAGGEETQYF

v_gene: TRBV9
d_gene: TRBD2
j_gene: TRBJ2-3
len: 17
abundance: .
CDR3nt: TGTGCCAGCAGCCCCCCGGATATAGCGGGGCACACAGATACGCAGTATTTT
CDR3aa: CASSPPDIAGHTDTQYF

v_gene: TRBV11-3
d_gene: .
j_gene: TRBJ2-3
len: 15
abundance: .
CDR3nt: TGTGCCAGCAGTCCTTGGACTGGGAACACAGATACGCAGTATTTT
CDR3aa: CASSPWTGNTDTQYF

v_gene: TRBV5-4
d_gene: TRBD1
j_gene: TRBJ2-7
len: 14
abundance: .
CDR3nt: TGTGCCAGCAGCCGCCGGGACAGCAACTACGAGCAGTACTTC
CDR3aa: CASSRRDSNYEQYF

v_gene: TRBV4-1
d_gene: TRBD2
j_gene: TRBJ2-3
len: 18
abundance: .
CDR3nt: TGCGCCAGCAGCCAACGGGTAGCGGGAGGGCCTGGCACAGATACGCAGTATTTT
CDR3aa: CASSQRVAGGPGTDTQYF

v_gene: TRBV27
d_gene: TRBD2
j_gene: TRBJ2-7
len: 16
abundance: .
CDR3nt: TGTGCCAGCAGTTTAGGGGGGACTAGCGCCGCCTACGAGCAGTACTTC
CDR3aa: CASSLGGTSAAYEQYF

v_gene: TRBV7-6
d_gene: TRBD1
j_gene: TRBJ1-2
len: 13
abundance: once
CDR3nt: TGTGCCAGCAGCTTTGGGACAGCCGGGGGCTACACCTTC
CDR3aa: CASSFGTAGGYTF

v_gene: TRBV7-2
d_gene: .
j_gene: TRBJ2-7
len: 12
abundance: .
CDR3nt: TGTGCCAGCAGCTTAGTGGTAGGGGGGCAGTACTTC
CDR3aa: CASSLVVGGQYF

v_gene: TRBV29-1
d_gene: TRBD1
j_gene: TRBJ1-2
len: 13
abundance: .
CDR3nt: TGCAGCGTGCACAGGGGGCGCGATACTGGCTACACCTTC
CDR3aa: CSVHRGRDTGYTF

v_gene: TRBV6-7
d_gene: TRBD2
j_gene: TRBJ2-7
len: 17
abundance: .
CDR3nt: TGTGCCAGCAGTTACTCGAGACTAGCGGGAGAACCTAACGAGCAGTACTTC
CDR3aa: CASSYSRLAGEPNEQYF

v_gene: TRBV4-1
d_gene: .
j_gene: TRBJ2-1
len: 17
abundance: .
CDR3nt: TGCGCCAGCAGCCCCCCCCAACCGCGGCTAGACTACAATGAGCAGTTCTTC
CDR3aa: CASSPPQPRLDYNEQFF

v_gene: TRBV28
d_gene: TRBD1
j_gene: TRBJ2-7
len: 15
abundance: .
CDR3nt: TGTGCCAGCAGTTTATACAGGGGGATGTCCTACGAGCAGTACTTC
CDR3aa: CASSLYRGMSYEQYF

v_gene: TRBV6-5
d_gene: .
j_gene: TRBJ2-7
len: 15
abundance: few
CDR3nt: TGTGTCGTGGGTCGTTGGACACCGAGCTCCTACGAGCAGTACTTC
CDR3aa: CVVGRWTPSSYEQYF

v_gene: TRBV6-4
d_gene: TRBD2
j_gene: TRBJ2-4
len: 17
abundance: .
CDR3nt: TGTGCCAGCAGTGACACCCCGGGGGGTGGGACCAAAAACATTCAGTACTTC
CDR3aa: CASSDTPGGGTKNIQYF

v_gene: TRBV2
d_gene: .
j_gene: TRBJ2-7
len: 16
abundance: .
CDR3nt: TGTGCCAGCTCACGAGGGTGGGCGACTAGCTCCTACGAGCAGTACTTC
CDR3aa: CASSRGWATSSYEQYF

v_gene: TRBV5-1
d_gene: TRBD1
j_gene: TRBJ2-7
len: 14
abundance: .
CDR3nt: TGCGCCAGCAGCGGGCAGGGGGCACCCTACGAGCAGTACTTC
CDR3aa: CASSGQGAPYEQYF

v_gene: TRBV4-1
d_gene: TRBD2
j_gene: TRBJ2-1
len: 18
abundance: .
CDR3nt: TGCGCCAGCAGCACTCGATACACCGCCGGGACTAGCTTCGATGAGCAGTTCTTC
CDR3aa: CASSTRYTAGTSFDEQFF

v_gene: TRBV7-5
d_gene: .
j_gene: TRBJ2-2
len: 14
abundance: .
CDR3nt: TGTGCCAGAAGAGGCGGGGGACTTACCGGGGAGCTGTTTTTT
CDR3aa: CARRGGGLTGELFF

v_gene: TRBV6-5
d_gene: TRBD2
j_gene: TRBJ2-2
len: 15
abundance: .
CDR3nt: TGTGCCAGCACCTTATCTGCGGGAGGAACCGGGGAGCTGTTTTTT
CDR3aa: CASTLSAGGTGELFF

v_gene: TRBV2
d_gene: TRBD2
j_gene: TRBJ2-1
len: 17
abundance: .
CDR3nt: TGTGCCACCTCGACAGAGTCCGGGACTAGGCCCTACAATGAGCAGTTCTTC
CDR3aa: CATSTESGTRPYNEQFF

v_gene: TRBV4-1
d_gene: .
j_gene: TRBJ1-3
len: 15
abundance: .
CDR3nt: TGCGCCAGCAGCCAAGGAGAGGGTACTGGAAACACCATATATTTT
CDR3aa: CASSQGEGTGNTIYF

v_gene: TRBV4-2
d_gene: TRBD2
j_gene: TRBJ2-7
len: 16
abundance: once
CDR3nt: TGTGCCAGCAGCCAAGATGGAGCTAGCGGGAGGTACGAGCAGTACTTC
CDR3aa: CASSQDGASGRYEQYF

v_gene: TRBV6-1
d_gene: TRBD1
j_gene: TRBJ2-7
len: 16
abundance: .
CDR3nt: TGTGCCAGCAGTGTTACCCGACAGGGGGACTCCTACGAGCAGTACTTC
CDR3aa: CASSVTRQGDSYEQYF

v_gene: TRBV7-9
d_gene: TRBD1
j_gene: TRBJ1-2
len: 14
abundance: .
CDR3nt: TGTGCCAGCAGCGTAACAGGGGGCGGCTATGGCTACACCTTC
CDR3aa: CASSVTGGGYGYTF

v_gene: TRBV7-9
d_gene: .
j_gene: TRBJ1-2
len: 14
abundance: .
CDR3nt: TGTGCCAGCAGCCAGAATGGGGGGAACTATGGCTACACCTTC
CDR3aa: CASSQNGGNYGYTF